What follows are 8 T cell receptor beta chains derived from one specimen sequenced in a study of human T cells and chemical hapten exposure. Time point meaning: patch test 2, 6 weeks after DPC sensitization. The treatment: therapeutic diphenylcyclopropenone sensitization with weekly scalp DPC. TCRdb itself ran the RACE reads through MiXCR, one entry per CDR3 protein. There are 85,000 or so distinct CDR3 sequences in the sample; more than 9% occur only once, and around 1.5% lies in the top ten. The starting material was whole blood, obtained in connection with sensitization to the hapten diphenylcyclopropenone (DPC). These receptors came from a man aged 18 to 30 with alopecia areata. Some clones in this sample may be carry-over from other donors' samples.

At least ten counts were recorded for this clonotype. CDR3 loop: CAISESFGGSNQPQHF. As DNA, the CDR3 is TGTGCCATCAGTGAGTCGTTTGGTGGAAGCAATCAGCCCCAGCATTTT. The chain combines TRBV10-3 with TRBJ1-5, with D unclear. CDR3 size: 16 residues. Per germline, CDR1 ENHRY and CDR2 SYGVKD. V lost 0 bases to trimming and J lost 1 base, with 10 bases between them.

This clonotype was found many times. This sequence joins TRBV7-8 and TRBJ2-7, with D maybe TRBD1 (7 bases). The V and J ends lost 1 base and 3 bases respectively, with 10 bases between them. In germline, CDR1 is SGHVS, CDR2 FQNEAQ. This CDR3 contains 14 residues. The CDR3 protein is CASSLGGTVYEQYV. In DNA form, the CDR3 reads TGTGCCAGCAGCTTAGGCGGGACAGTCTACGAGCAGTACGTC.

This clonotype was recorded many times. The gene calls are TRBV6-5 and TRBJ2-3, with 11 bases identical to TRBD2. The CDR3 loop spans 16 amino acids. The V segment lost 6 bases and the J segment 6 bases; nucleotides outside the gene matches: 11. Germline assignment: CDR1 MNHEY and CDR2 SVGAGI. The CDR3 sequence is CASSKTLAGGPDTQYF. CDR3 nucleotide sequence: TGTGCCAGCAGCAAGACGCTAGCGGGGGGCCCGGATACGCAGTATTTT.

The sample holds a few counts of this clonotype. This rearrangement joins TRBV9 to TRBJ1-6, with 8 bases identical to TRBD1. J was trimmed by 6 bases and V by 3 bases; bases with no gene match: 8. Germline V gene sequence: CDR1 SGDLS, CDR2 YYNGEE. The CDR3 loop spans 16 amino acids. CDR3 in DNA: TGTGCCAGCAGCGGGACAGGGTTTGGGGCTAATTCACCCCTCCACTTT. Its translation is CASSGTGFGANSPLHF.

The V gene is TRBV6-5, the J gene TRBJ1-6; D is possibly TRBD1 (5 bases). The CDR3 has 14 residues. V shed 5 bases and J shed 7 bases, with 12 bases lying between them. Germline CDR1 is MNHEY and CDR2 is SVGAGI. The CDR3 region has the DNA TGTGCCAGCAGTACCCCGGGGCCGAATTCACCCCTCCACTTT. Amino acid sequence: CASSTPGPNSPLHF.

This clonotype appeared a few times. The J gene is TRBJ2-4, the V gene TRBV11-2, with 12 positions matching TRBD1. The CDR3 runs to 15 residues. Germline assignment: CDR1 SGHAT and CDR2 FQNNGV. The J segment lost 8 bases and the V segment lost 5 bases, leaving 7 bases of the junction unmatched. CDR3 sequence reads: CASSRGQGAWDIQYF. For the CDR3, the DNA is TGTGCCAGCAGCCGGGGACAGGGGGCTTGGGACATTCAGTACTTC.

J is TRBJ2-1 and V is TRBV29-1; D not resolved. Looked up from germline, CDR1 is SQVTM and CDR2 is ANQGSEA. V shed 1 base and J shed 0 bases, with 10 bases lying between them. The CDR3 has 15 amino acids. Here the CDR3 reads CSVEGQSSSYNEQFF. As DNA, the CDR3 is TGCAGCGTTGAAGGGCAGTCGAGCTCCTACAATGAGCAGTTCTTC.

This clonotype was seen at least ten times. Written as DNA, the CDR3 is TGCGCCAGCAGCCAAGAGGGAAGCAATCAGCCCCAGCATTTT. It encodes CASSQEGSNQPQHF. J is TRBJ1-5 and V is TRBV4-3, with D uncertain. CDR1 and CDR2 (germline): LGHNA, YSLEER. The CDR3 totals 14 residues. V was clipped by 0 bases and J by 1 base, with 4 bases between them.